This entry lists 9 T cell receptor beta chains sequenced from one sample in a study of cytomegalovirus exposure and HLA in healthy donors. Vbeta (60) and Jbeta (13) primers were used in the PCR. The table came from immunoSEQ multiplex PCR; TCRdb's copy has only in-frame clones and leaves some out. The sample lists 90,000 to 150,000 clones; around 69% were seen once. The sample consisted of PBMCs. These receptors were collected from a man in his fifties or sixties in good health and CMV-seropositive.

The V call is TRBV2, the J call TRBJ1-4; D possibly corresponds to TRBD1 (6 bases). The CDR3 spans 15 residues. CDR1 and CDR2 from the germline V gene are SNHLY and FYNNEI. Trimming took off 6 bases at V and 7 bases at J, with 18 bases between the two ends. CDR3 DNA: TGTGCCAGCAGGGGCGGACAGACGTCTTCTGAAAAACTGTTTTTT. Translating it yields CASRGGQTSSEKLFF.

This chain links TRBV4-1 with TRBJ2-2, with D unresolved. The CDR3 extends over 13 amino acids. V was cut by 0 bases and J by 4 bases, with 3 bases left in between. Per germline, CDR1 MGHRA and CDR2 YSYEKL. CDR3 nucleotides: TGCGCCAGCAGCCAAGATCTCACCGGGGAGCTGTTTTTT. Amino acid sequence: CASSQDLTGELFF.

The CDR3 loop reads CASSGLQGNEQFF. The CDR3, as DNA: TGTGCCAGCTCCGGCCTACAGGGGAATGAGCAGTTCTTC. The chain carries TRBV28 and TRBJ2-1, with 7 nucleotides matching TRBD1. The CDR3 totals 13 residues. Germline V CDR1 and CDR2: MDHEN, SYDVKM. After removal of 8 bases from V and 7 bases from J, the junction contained 8 bases not matched to a gene.

The genes are TRBV28 and TRBJ1-2; perhaps TRBD1 as D (6 bases). Germline V lookup: CDR1 MDHEN, CDR2 SYDVKM. Deletions cut 5 bases from V and 5 bases from J, with 18 bases between. CDR3 length: 15 amino acids. The CDR3 protein is CASSPRGGAGYGYTF. The CDR3 coding sequence is TGTGCCAGCAGTCCCCGGGGGGGGGCAGGGTATGGCTACACCTTC.

CDR3 coding DNA: TGTGCCAGCAGTGACGGGGGCTACGAGCAGTACTTC. Translation: CASSDGGYEQYF. The V and J genes are TRBV6-1 and TRBJ2-7, with a possible D match to TRBD2 (6 bases). Trimming pared 3 bases from V and 3 bases from J, leaving 6 bases between. This CDR3 contains 12 residues. Germline CDR1 MNHNS, CDR2 SASEGT.

This clone has only a few counts. The chain has TRBV4-1 and TRBJ2-5; 8 positions agree with TRBD2. The V and J ends lost 3 bases and 1 base, in that order; junction bases with no gene match: 4. CDR1 is MGHRA, CDR2 YSYEKL, per germline. This CDR3 spans 15 amino acids. As DNA, the CDR3 is TGCGCCAGCAGCCAGGCACTAGCGGTCCAAGAGACCCAGTACTTC. It is translated as CASSQALAVQETQYF.

The chain joins TRBV4-3 to TRBJ2-7; 7 bases are a match to TRBD1. Germline trimming cut 2 bases from V and 5 bases from J; bases unmatched to any gene: 15. Germline V CDR1 and CDR2: LGHNA, YSLEER. The CDR3 is made up of 17 amino acids. This chain's CDR3 is CASSQSSGTDWGNEQYF. The DNA for the CDR3 is TGCGCCAGCAGCCAATCTAGTGGGACAGACTGGGGCAACGAGCAGTACTTC.

CDR3 protein: CASIRELNSPLHF. In DNA, the CDR3 is TGTGCCAGCATACGGGAGCTAAATTCACCCCTCCACTTT. The J gene is TRBJ1-6, the V gene TRBV2; the D is unclear. CDR3 length: 13 residues. The germline V gene has CDR1 SNHLY and CDR2 FYNNEI. Trimming stripped 7 bases from V and 7 bases from J, with 11 bases between.

The chain carries TRBV27 and TRBJ1-6; 7 positions match TRBD1. V was clipped by 4 bases and J by 4 bases; unmatched bases: 7. CDR3 length equals 16 residues. CDR1 is MNHEY, CDR2 SMNVEV, per germline (reference sequence). DNA of the CDR3: TGTGCCAGCAGTTCCTCCGGGACAGAGTATAATTCACCCCTCCACTTT. Protein product: CASSSSGTEYNSPLHF.